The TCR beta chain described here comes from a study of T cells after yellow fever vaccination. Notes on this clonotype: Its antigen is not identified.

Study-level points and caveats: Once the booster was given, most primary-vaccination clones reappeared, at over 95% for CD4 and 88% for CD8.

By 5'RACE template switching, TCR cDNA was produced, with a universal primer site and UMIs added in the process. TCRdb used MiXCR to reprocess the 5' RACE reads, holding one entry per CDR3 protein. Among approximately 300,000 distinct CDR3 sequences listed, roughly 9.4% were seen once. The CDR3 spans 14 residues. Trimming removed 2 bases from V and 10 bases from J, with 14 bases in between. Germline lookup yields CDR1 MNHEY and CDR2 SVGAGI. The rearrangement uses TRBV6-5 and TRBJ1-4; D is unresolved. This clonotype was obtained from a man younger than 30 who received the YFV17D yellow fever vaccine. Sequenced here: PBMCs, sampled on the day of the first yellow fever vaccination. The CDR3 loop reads CASSYGQEGGKLFF. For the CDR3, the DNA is TGTGCCAGCAGTTACGGGCAAGAGGGCGGAAAACTGTTTTTT.